This is a list of T cell receptor beta chains from one sample in a study of OX40 agonist ivuxolimab in advanced cancers. Some clones are missing from TCRdb's copy, which holds only in-frame ones; the method was immunoSEQ multiplex PCR. The repertoire holds around 38,000 clones, 70% to 90% seen once, with 9% to 14% in the top ten. Specimen: CD4+ or CD8+ T cells sorted from blood, collected in a trial of the OX40 agonist ivuxolimab. These receptors were collected from an adult with an advanced solid tumor such as melanoma, head and neck, liver or kidney cancer. Both conserved end residues are part of each CDR3. Fields, in order: V gene, CDR3 protein.

v_call: TRBV9
cdr3_aa: CASSVEERVSSYNEQFF

v_call: TRBV4-3
cdr3_aa: CASSQDRGGEAFF

v_call: TRBV13
cdr3_aa: CASSPYRGANYGYTF

v_call: TRBV18
cdr3_aa: CASSPGQGSYGYTF

v_call: TRBV27
cdr3_aa: CASSLSRGGNTGELFF

v_call: TRBV15
cdr3_aa: CATSRVADTQYF

v_call: TRBV5-1
cdr3_aa: CASSLTGNGYTF

v_call: TRBV27
cdr3_aa: CASRPGTAFEAFF

v_call: TRBV14
cdr3_aa: CASSQRLVNTEAFF

v_call: TRBV10-2
cdr3_aa: CASSEGGGGSYEQYF

v_call: TRBV6-6
cdr3_aa: CASSYSSGNEQYF

v_call: TRBV7-9
cdr3_aa: CASSLVVAGEETQYF

v_call: TRBV10-3
cdr3_aa: CAIRVGLAGAADNEQFF